This TCR beta chain was identified in a study of technical replicates of blood from a handful of donors. Per the germline V gene, CDR1 is SGHAT and CDR2 is FQNNGV. V lost 4 bases and J 0 bases, leaving 8 bases between the germline ends. This CDR3 is 14 amino acids long. Repertoires were generated with immunoSEQ multiplex PCR, while TCRdb's copy carries only in-frame clones and drops some. The sample has 50,000 to 65,000 clones, 80% to 95% seen once; the top ten hold around 4%. Specimen: PBMCs. V usage is TRBV11-2 and J usage is TRBJ2-3; D is undetermined. This receptor was identified in a human donor in good health. Some clones in this sample may be carry-over from other donors' samples. The CDR3 here is CASSSFGSTDTQYF. The CDR3 DNA follows: TGTGCCAGCAGCTCATTCGGGAGCACAGATACGCAGTATTTT.